This TCR beta chain was identified in a study of T cell responses to AZD1222 COVID-19 vaccine. General study findings and limits: Dominant at 160-218 and 743-854, vaccine-associated CD4 TCRs also spanned spike.

As to this clone: Its antigen is not identified.

The ends were cut back, 4 bases at V and 2 bases at J, with 3 bases in the middle. The CDR3 spans 11 residues. Germline-derived CDR1 and CDR2 are SGHRS and YFSETQ. Data came from immunoSEQ multiplex PCR; TCRdb stores just in-frame clones and leaves some out. The sample includes around 110,000 clones, 90% of them seen just once. The specimen was peripheral blood, collected 28 days after the second AZD1222 dose. This TCR was recovered from an adult who received the AZD1222 COVID-19 vaccine. V and J are TRBV5-1 and TRBJ2-5, with D unclear. The CDR3, as DNA: TGCGCCAGCAGCCGACAAGAGACCCAGTACTTC. Its translation: CASSRQETQYF.